These 32 T cell receptor beta chains were sequenced from one sample in a study of control samples from healthy donors and cancer patients (TCRdb year 2020). The method behind the library was the immunoSEQ multiplex PCR assay. Not all clones reach the TCRdb copy of this immuneACCESS table, which keeps in-frame sequences only. Checked studies attribute under half of the gap to unresolved V genes and leave the rest unexplained. The sample yields about 160,000 clones; 85% to 95% were counted once. The ten most abundant clones make up 8.5% of the sample. Sequenced: blood. These receptor sequences come from a woman aged 40 to 49 in good health.

J is TRBJ1-2 and V is TRBV18; D is possibly TRBD1 (6 bases). This CDR3 is 15 amino acids long. V lost 2 bases to trimming and J lost 1 base, with 11 bases between them. Germline CDR1 KGHSH, CDR2 LQKENI. The CDR3: CASSPGQSHNYGYTF. The CDR3 coding sequence is TGTGCCAGCTCACCAGGACAGAGTCATAACTATGGCTACACCTTC.

The V call is TRBV14, the J call TRBJ1-2; D is undetermined. Germline CDR1 and CDR2: SGHDN and FVKESK. The CDR3 loop spans 13 amino acids. The V end was cut by 0 bases, the J end by 4 bases, with 6 bases between. CDR3 region: CASSQEGSYGYTF. CDR3 coding DNA: TGTGCCAGCAGCCAAGAGGGCAGCTATGGCTACACCTTC.

This clone showed up just a few times. The chain combines TRBV5-6 with TRBJ1-2; D not certain. V was trimmed by 1 base and J by 7 bases, leaving 14 bases between them. Germline V lookup: CDR1 SGHDT, CDR2 YYEEEE. This CDR3 comprises 14 residues. Here the CDR3 DNA reads TGTGCCAGCAGCTTGCCAGGTTCTTCCCTTGGCTACACCTTC. It is translated as CASSLPGSSLGYTF.

The V call is TRBV18, the J call TRBJ2-7, with D perhaps TRBD1 or TRBD2 (5 bases each). This CDR3 is built from 15 residues. The germline gives CDR1 KGHSH, CDR2 LQKENI. V was cut by 4 bases and J by 2 bases, with 15 bases left in between. CDR3 DNA sequence: TGTGCCAGCTCACTCAGCCGGGACGGTGCCTACGAGCAGTACTTC. The encoded protein is CASSLSRDGAYEQYF. The entire variable domain, with the rest obtained from reference TRBV18 and TRBJ2-7, is as follows: NAGVMQNPRHLVRRRGQEARLRCSPMKGHSHVYWYRQLPEEGLKFMVYLQKENIIDESGMPKERFSAEFPKEGPSILRIQQVVRGDSAAYFCASSLSRDGAYEQYFGPGTRLTVT.

This clone has only a few counts. The J gene is TRBJ1-6, the V gene TRBV27; D gene unclear. This CDR3 is built from 13 residues. The V gene's germline CDR1 is MNHEY and CDR2 SMNVEV (reference sequence). The V end lost 6 bases, the J end lost 9 bases, and 12 bases lay between the germline ends. The CDR3 spells CASRQSRGSPLHF. The CDR3 DNA sequence: TGTGCCAGCAGGCAAAGTCGGGGTTCACCCCTCCACTTT.

This chain joins TRBV7-2 and TRBJ2-5; D is unresolved. The CDR3 runs 15 residues. CDR1 SGHTA and CDR2 FQGNSA come from the germline V gene. V lost 1 base and J 2 bases, leaving 11 bases between the germline ends. CDR3 nucleotides: TGTGCCAGCAGCTTAGTAGTCGGGCAACAAGAGACCCAGTACTTC. This translates into CASSLVVGQQETQYF.

The chain recombines TRBV6-6 with TRBJ1-4; perhaps TRBD1 as D (5 bases). In germline, CDR1 is MNHNY, CDR2 SVGAGI (reference sequence). The ends were cut back, 2 bases at V and 16 bases at J, with 17 bases in the middle. There are 13 residues in the CDR3. The CDR3 sequence: CASSYRGAERKFF. The CDR3 bases are TGTGCCAGCAGTTACCGAGGGGCGGAAAGGAAGTTTTTT.

V usage is TRBV5-5 and J usage is TRBJ1-4; 8 positions agree with TRBD1. With V trimmed by 6 bases and J by 0 bases, 10 bases remained unmatched. Germline V gene sequence: CDR1 SGHKS, CDR2 YYEKEE (reference sequence). The CDR3 has 17 amino acids. The CDR3 nucleotides read TGTGCCAGCACGCGACAGGGGAGGATTGCAACTAATGAAAAACTGTTTTTT. It translates to CASTRQGRIATNEKLFF.

The chain employs TRBV7-3 and TRBJ2-7; D unclear. The CDR3 totals 15 residues. CDR1 and CDR2 (germline): SGHTA, FQGTGA. Trimming removed 0 bases from V and 2 bases from J, with 11 bases in between. The CDR3 DNA sequence: TGTGCCAGCAGCTTAACGGGTGACGGACCCTACGAGCAGTACTTC. Translated: CASSLTGDGPYEQYF.

The chain recombines TRBV11-2 with TRBJ1-5; TRBD1 is a possible D gene (5 bases). The CDR3 contains 15 residues. V was trimmed by 1 base and J by 6 bases, leaving 13 bases between them. The germline V gene has CDR1 SGHAT and CDR2 FQNNGV. CDR3 loop: CASSLVLGGGQPQHF. In nucleotides, the CDR3 is TGTGCCAGCAGCTTAGTGTTGGGGGGGGGTCAGCCCCAGCATTTT.

The CDR3 loop reads CASSLGANTEAFF. In nucleotides, the CDR3 is TGTGCCAGCAGCTTAGGGGCGAACACTGAAGCTTTCTTT. The rearrangement links TRBV11-2 to TRBJ1-1, with D unclear. Trimming took off 1 base at V and 1 base at J, with 4 bases between the two ends. Germline V gene sequence: CDR1 SGHAT, CDR2 FQNNGV. This CDR3 comprises 13 residues.

The rearrangement joins TRBV20-1 to TRBJ2-3, with 9 positions matching TRBD2. The CDR3 runs 16 residues. CDR1 is DFQATT and CDR2 is SNEGSKA in the germline V gene (reference sequence). Trimming at V came to 3 bases and at J to 0 bases, leaving 7 bases not matched to a gene. CDR3: CSASLAGVSSTDTQYF. The DNA for the CDR3 is TGCAGTGCTAGTTTAGCGGGAGTCTCAAGCACAGATACGCAGTATTTT.

V and J are TRBV12-5 and TRBJ2-5; TRBD2 is a possible D gene (5 bases). The CDR3 spans 14 residues. CDR1 is LGHNT, CDR2 FRNRAP, per germline. V was cut by 6 bases and J by 5 bases, with 16 bases left in between. As DNA, the CDR3 is TGTGCTAGTGGCATGGGGAGCGTAGGGGAGACCCAGTACTTC. It yields the protein CASGMGSVGETQYF. Drawing the rest from reference TRBV12-5 and TRBJ2-5, the complete variable domain is DARVTQTPRHKVTEMGQEVTMRCQPILGHNTVFWYRQTMMQGLELLAYFRNRAPLDDSGMPKDRFSAEMPDATLATLKIQPSEPRDSAVYFCASGMGSVGETQYFGPGTRLLVL.

The V and J genes are TRBV7-9 and TRBJ1-6; the D gene is possibly TRBD1 (6 bases). The CDR3 covers 15 residues. Trimming pared 10 bases from V and 5 bases from J, leaving 18 bases between. Germline V gene lookup returns CDR1 SEHNR and CDR2 FQNEAQ (reference sequence). CDR3 in amino acids: CATSGGGMNNSPLHF. The CDR3 DNA reads as TGTGCCACATCGGGAGGGGGTATGAATAATTCACCCCTCCACTTT.

The CDR3 bases are TGTGCCAGCCAAATACCGGGAAACACCATATATTTT. Its translation: CASQIPGNTIYF. The gene calls are TRBV6-6 and TRBJ1-3; D unresolved. The V and J ends lost 8 bases and 4 bases respectively, with 9 bases between them. Per germline, CDR1 MNHNY and CDR2 SVGAGI (reference sequence). The CDR3 extends over 12 amino acids.

V gene TRBV18 combines with J gene TRBJ2-7, with D maybe TRBD2 (5 bases). Germline V gene sequence: CDR1 KGHSH, CDR2 LQKENI. This CDR3 region has 17 residues. Trimming left V 6 bases short and J 6 bases short, with 27 bases between. The CDR3 protein is CASSPFRMGSVGGEQYF. The CDR3 DNA reads as TGTGCCAGCTCTCCCTTCCGCATGGGTAGCGTAGGCGGCGAGCAGTACTTC.

The chain carries TRBV7-2 and TRBJ2-5, with a weak D call TRBD2 (7 bases). Germline-derived CDR1 and CDR2 are SGHTA and FQGNSA. The CDR3 is 16 amino acids. The germline V and J ends were trimmed by 1 base and 2 bases, with 14 bases remaining between them. Written as DNA, the CDR3 is TGTGCCAGCAGCTTAGAAGGGGGGGGCCGACAAGAGACCCAGTACTTC. This codes for CASSLEGGGRQETQYF. The complete variable domain, with remaining parts taken from reference TRBV7-2 and TRBJ2-5, reads GAGVSQSPSNKVTEKGKDVELRCDPISGHTALYWYRQSLGQGLEFLIYFQGNSAPDKSGLPSDRFSAERTGGSVSTLTIQRTQQEDSAVYLCASSLEGGGRQETQYFGPGTRLLVL.

The rearrangement uses TRBV7-2 and TRBJ2-5; D unresolved. This CDR3 contains 14 residues. Germline V gene data show CDR1 as SGHTA and CDR2 as FQGNSA. The V and J ends lost 1 base and 9 bases respectively, with 15 bases between them. The CDR3 DNA reads as TGTGCCAGCAGCTTAGTGGTGGGCGAGAGGCCCCAGTACTTC. Amino acids: CASSLVVGERPQYF. Full variable domain (remainder filled in from reference TRBV7-2 and TRBJ2-5): GAGVSQSPSNKVTEKGKDVELRCDPISGHTALYWYRQSLGQGLEFLIYFQGNSAPDKSGLPSDRFSAERTGGSVSTLTIQRTQQEDSAVYLCASSLVVGERPQYFGPGTRLLVL.

The rearrangement links TRBV6-7 to TRBJ2-7; 9 nucleotides line up with TRBD1. Being an ORF, TRBV6-7 has a function that is uncertain. After removal of 4 bases from V and 4 bases from J, the junction contained 14 bases not matched to a gene. This CDR3 has 17 amino acids. The CDR3 is CASSWRPGQGFVYEQYF. CDR3 bases: TGTGCCAGCAGTTGGAGACCGGGACAGGGATTTGTGTACGAGCAGTACTTC.

J is TRBJ2-1 and V is TRBV6-5; possible D gene TRBD1, 6 bases. This CDR3 region has 15 residues. CDR1 is MNHEY, CDR2 SVGAGI, per germline. Trimming left V 4 bases short and J 6 bases short, with 16 bases between. CDR3 sequence (DNA): TGTGCCAGCAGTTGGGGGCTTCAGGCGGGCAATGAGCAGTTCTTC. This encodes CASSWGLQAGNEQFF.

The chain is built from TRBV7-2 and TRBJ1-2, with D maybe TRBD1 (5 bases). CDR1 and CDR2 (germline): SGHTA, FQGNSA. V lost 1 base and J lost 8, with 11 bases in between. The CDR3 is 13 residues long. The CDR3 spells CASSLVGGEGYTF. As DNA, the CDR3 is TGTGCCAGCAGCTTAGTTGGGGGGGAAGGCTACACCTTC. Using reference TRBV7-2 and TRBJ1-2 for the parts outside the CDR3, the full variable domain is GAGVSQSPSNKVTEKGKDVELRCDPISGHTALYWYRQSLGQGLEFLIYFQGNSAPDKSGLPSDRFSAERTGGSVSTLTIQRTQQEDSAVYLCASSLVGGEGYTFGSGTRLTVV.

Points on this clone: Sequence at one end of the junction differs from germline and may be a read error. This chain links TRBV6-4 with TRBJ1-2, with TRBD1 matching over 8 bases. The CDR3 length is 15 residues. Germline lookup yields CDR1 MRHNA and CDR2 SNTAGT. CDR3 residues: CASSTGTGPNYGHTF. CDR3 DNA sequence: TGTGCCAGCAGTACCGGGACAGGTCCGAACTATGGCCACACCTTC.

This chain uses TRBV28 with TRBJ2-5, with a weak D call TRBD1 (5 bases). Germline CDR1 MDHEN, CDR2 SYDVKM. Between the trimmed V and J ends, which lost 7 bases and 9 bases, there was a span of 21 bases. The CDR3 is 14 residues long. The CDR3 sequence is CASKQGDDSWAQYF. The CDR3 DNA sequence: TGTGCCAGCAAACAAGGGGATGACTCGTGGGCCCAGTACTTC.

This chain links TRBV18 with TRBJ2-5; the D call may be TRBD1 or TRBD2 (7 bases each). The CDR3 covers 14 residues. Germline loops: CDR1 KGHSH, CDR2 LQKENI. The V end lost 2 bases, the J end lost 3 bases, and 10 bases lay between the germline ends. DNA of the CDR3: TGTGCCAGCTCACCAAGCGGGACAGAAGAGACCCAGTACTTC. It is translated as CASSPSGTEETQYF.

This chain uses TRBV5-1 with TRBJ1-2, with TRBD1 identical over 10 bases. V trimming: 0 bases; J trimming: 4 bases; junction bases outside the gene matches: 9. The V gene's germline CDR1 is SGHRS and CDR2 YFSETQ. There are 17 residues in the CDR3. The CDR3 region is CASSLGDRGRVFYGYTF. CDR3 coding DNA: TGCGCCAGCAGCTTGGGAGACAGGGGGCGCGTATTCTATGGCTACACCTTC.

The chain is built from TRBV30 and TRBJ1-1, with unresolved D. From germline, CDR1 is GTSNPN and CDR2 SVGIG (reference sequence). This CDR3 region has 13 residues. Trimming removed 1 base from V and 0 bases from J, with 6 bases in between. The CDR3 is CAWSGEVNTEAFF. CDR3 bases: TGTGCCTGGAGTGGGGAGGTGAACACTGAAGCTTTCTTT.

This chain links TRBV25-1 with TRBJ1-2, with unresolved D. Germline V lookup: CDR1 MGHDK, CDR2 SYGVNS. V was pared by 7 bases and J by 8 bases, with 14 bases between. The CDR3 length is 12 residues. The CDR3 region is CASTSPGEGYTF. CDR3 coding DNA: TGTGCCAGCACCTCTCCCGGGGAGGGCTACACCTTC.

Of note for this clone: This sample includes further DNA sequences coding for the same CDR3. The V call is TRBV4-3, the J call TRBJ1-4; D gene ambiguous. The V gene's germline CDR1 is LGHNA and CDR2 YSLEER. The CDR3 loop spans 12 amino acids. V gave up 4 bases and J gave up 7 bases, with 7 bases separating them. CDR3 amino acids: CASSRRGEKLFF. In nucleotides, the CDR3 is TGCGCCAGCAGCCGACGAGGTGAAAAACTGTTTTTT.

The chain has TRBV7-2 and TRBJ1-2; no reliable D call. Germline CDR1 is SGHTA and CDR2 is FQGNSA. CDR3 size: 18 residues. The ends were cut back, 1 base at V and 5 bases at J, with 23 bases in the middle. The chain's CDR3 is CASSLVSGTTAPSYGYTF. The CDR3 coding sequence is TGTGCCAGCAGCTTAGTATCCGGAACCACAGCTCCTAGTTATGGCTACACCTTC.

The chain has TRBV9 and TRBJ1-4; 8 nucleotides match TRBD1. CDR3 length: 14 amino acids. With 4 bases clipped from V and 5 bases from J, the junction kept 4 bases outside the gene matches. CDR1 SGDLS and CDR2 YYNGEE come from the germline V gene. CDR3 loop: CASSRGQENEKLFF. The CDR3 DNA reads TGTGCCAGCAGCCGGGGACAGGAAAATGAAAAACTGTTTTTT.

The chain has TRBV7-2 and TRBJ2-7, with 9 bases fitting TRBD1. Trimming cost V 3 bases and J 3 bases; bases outside gene matches: 6. CDR3 length: 15 residues. CDR1 is SGHTA and CDR2 is FQGNSA in the germline V gene. The DNA for the CDR3 is TGTGCCAGCAGCTTGGCCGGGACAGGGATCTACGAGCAGTACTTC. This gives the protein CASSLAGTGIYEQYF.

The chain links TRBV19 to TRBJ1-5; perhaps TRBD1 as D (5 bases). CDR1 is LNHDA, CDR2 SQIVND, per germline (reference sequence). The CDR3 length is 16 residues. Trimming stripped 5 bases from V and 3 bases from J, with 17 bases between. The CDR3 protein is CASSWRQGVANQPQHF. The CDR3 region has the DNA TGTGCCAGTAGTTGGCGGCAGGGCGTCGCCAATCAGCCCCAGCATTTT.